This TCR beta chain was observed in a study of shared clonotypes between healthy human individuals. Study findings and constraints: Memory subsets had estimated richness that was generally smaller than that of naive subsets. Clonotypes not shared had lower generation probabilities than those common to all four donors.

The protocol was immunoSEQ multiplex PCR, while the TCRdb copy is restricted to in-frame clones and leaves out a portion. The data contain roughly 2,000,000 clones, about 94% of them singletons. CD8 cells classed as naive were CD45RO-negative and positively selected for CCR7, excluding terminally differentiated effector memory CD45RA+ cells. In regard to this clone: The antigen is not known.

From germline, CDR1 is LNHDA and CDR2 SQIVND (reference sequence). Deletions cut 5 bases from V and 3 bases from J, with 8 bases between. The CDR3 extends over 13 amino acids. This TCR derives from a man between 18 and 35 years old in good health. Some clones in this sample may be carry-over from other donors' samples. Sequenced input: naive CD8+ T cells from PBMCs. This chain links TRBV19 with TRBJ2-1; tentatively, D is TRBD2 (6 bases). The DNA of the CDR3 is TGTGCCAGTAGTGGGGGGATCTACAATGAGCAGTTCTTC. Residues: CASSGGIYNEQFF.